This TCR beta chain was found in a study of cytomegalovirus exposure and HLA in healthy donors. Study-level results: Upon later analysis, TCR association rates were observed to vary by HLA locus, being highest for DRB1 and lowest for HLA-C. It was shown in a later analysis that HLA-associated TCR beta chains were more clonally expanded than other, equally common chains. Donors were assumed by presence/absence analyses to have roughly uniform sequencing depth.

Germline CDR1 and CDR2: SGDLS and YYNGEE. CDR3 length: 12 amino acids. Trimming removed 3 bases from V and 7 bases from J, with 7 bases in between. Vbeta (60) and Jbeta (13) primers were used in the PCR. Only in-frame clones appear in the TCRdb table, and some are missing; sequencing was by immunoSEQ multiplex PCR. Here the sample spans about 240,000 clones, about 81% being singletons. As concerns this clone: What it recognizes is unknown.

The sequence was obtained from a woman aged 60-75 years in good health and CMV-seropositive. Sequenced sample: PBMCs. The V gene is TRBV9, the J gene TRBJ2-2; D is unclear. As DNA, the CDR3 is TGTGCCAGCAGCGCCCGAGGCGGGGAGCTGTTTTTT. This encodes CASSARGGELFF.